This passage covers 9 T cell receptor beta chains from one sample sequenced in a study of radiotherapy plus CTLA-4 blockade in lung cancer. Assay used: immunoSEQ multiplex PCR; TCRdb lists only in-frame clones, some missing. Among about 46,000 clones listed, about 77% were seen once. The material sequenced was peripheral blood, taken from a patient treated with radiotherapy plus ipilimumab. These TCRs come from a human donor with non-small cell lung cancer whose response to radiotherapy plus ipilimumab could not be evaluated.

The CDR3 here is CASGSGSTDTQYF. In DNA, the CDR3 is TGCGCCAGCGGTAGCGGAAGCACAGATACGCAGTATTTT. The chain has TRBV5-1 and TRBJ2-3; tentative D call: TRBD2 (6 bases). The length of the CDR3 is 13 residues. Trimming cost V 7 bases and J 0 bases, with 9 bases left between them. Germline values: CDR1 SGHRS, CDR2 YFSETQ.

The rearrangement links TRBV28 to TRBJ1-1; no clear D. The CDR3 loop spans 14 amino acids. V lost 6 bases and J lost 4, with 15 bases in between. Germline V gene lookup returns CDR1 MDHEN and CDR2 SYDVKM. The CDR3 sequence is CASRGREGGTEAFF. CDR3 coding DNA: TGTGCCAGCAGAGGGCGGGAGGGAGGCACTGAAGCTTTCTTT.

This rearrangement joins TRBV7-6 to TRBJ2-6, with D possibly matching TRBD2 (6 bases). The germline V and J ends were trimmed by 2 bases and 0 bases, with 14 bases remaining between them. The CDR3 is made up of 18 amino acids. Per the germline V gene, CDR1 is SGHVS and CDR2 is FNYEAQ. The CDR3 reads CASSLSPGVRSGANVLTF. DNA for the CDR3: TGTGCCAGCAGCTTAAGCCCGGGGGTCCGCTCTGGGGCCAACGTCCTGACTTTC.

The chain uses TRBV4-3 and TRBJ2-3; TRBD1 is a possible D gene (6 bases). Germline loops: CDR1 LGHNA, CDR2 YSLEER. Trimming cost V 4 bases and J 2 bases, with 16 bases left between them. This CDR3 is built from 16 residues. Here the CDR3 DNA reads TGCGCCAGCAGCCGAATAAAGGGACACTCCACAGATACGCAGTATTTT. Translating gives CASSRIKGHSTDTQYF.

The chain joins TRBV28 to TRBJ1-6; 7 bases are a match to TRBD1. The CDR3 covers 14 residues. Looked up from germline, CDR1 is MDHEN and CDR2 is SYDVKM. V lost 2 bases to trimming and J lost 8 bases; unmatched junction nucleotides: 3. In nucleotides, the CDR3 is TGTGCCAGCAGTTTAATAGGGGGCGATTCACCCCTCCACTTT. Protein: CASSLIGGDSPLHF. Drawing the rest from reference TRBV28 and TRBJ1-6, the complete variable domain is DVKVTQSSRYLVKRTGEKVFLECVQDMDHENMFWYRQDPGLGLRLIYFSYDVKMKEKGDIPEGYSVSREKKERFSLILESASTNQTSMYLCASSLIGGDSPLHFGNGTRLTVT.

CDR3 loop: CASSQGQGGEQYF. The CDR3 coding sequence is TGTGCCAGCAGCCAGGGACAGGGTGGCGAGCAGTACTTC. This chain uses TRBV7-6 with TRBJ2-7; 9 nucleotides agree with TRBD1. Germline CDR1 is SGHVS and CDR2 is FNYEAQ. The CDR3 is 13 residues long. V gave up 5 bases and J gave up 6 bases; unmatched junction bases: 5.

The J gene is TRBJ2-5, the V gene TRBV5-6; 14 nucleotides match TRBD2. The J call may be faulty, since TRBJ2-7 better matches the DNA end. CDR3 length equals 17 residues. From germline, CDR1 is SGHDT and CDR2 YYEEEE. The CDR3 sequence is CASSLAPTSGGAYEQYF. The CDR3 region has the DNA TGTGCCAGCAGCTTGGCCCCGACTAGCGGGGGGGCATACGAGCAGTACTTC.

This clone showed up just once. Here the CDR3 reads CASRGTGGINQPQHF. DNA of the CDR3: TGTGCCAGTAGGGGGACAGGGGGGATTAATCAGCCCCAGCATTTT. The genes are TRBV19 and TRBJ1-5; TRBD1 aligns across 11 bases. The trim removed 6 bases at V and 4 bases at J, leaving 5 bases unmatched. Looked up from germline, CDR1 is LNHDA and CDR2 is SQIVND (reference sequence). The CDR3 totals 15 residues.

This chain uses TRBV6-5 with TRBJ2-5; perhaps TRBD2 as D (5 bases). Trimming removed 4 bases at V and 5 bases at J, with 17 bases between. The CDR3 contains 15 residues. From germline, CDR1 is MNHEY and CDR2 SVGAGI. CDR3 amino acids: CASSFLLGSAETQYF. The CDR3 DNA reads as TGTGCCAGCAGTTTCCTACTAGGTTCTGCGGAGACCCAGTACTTC.